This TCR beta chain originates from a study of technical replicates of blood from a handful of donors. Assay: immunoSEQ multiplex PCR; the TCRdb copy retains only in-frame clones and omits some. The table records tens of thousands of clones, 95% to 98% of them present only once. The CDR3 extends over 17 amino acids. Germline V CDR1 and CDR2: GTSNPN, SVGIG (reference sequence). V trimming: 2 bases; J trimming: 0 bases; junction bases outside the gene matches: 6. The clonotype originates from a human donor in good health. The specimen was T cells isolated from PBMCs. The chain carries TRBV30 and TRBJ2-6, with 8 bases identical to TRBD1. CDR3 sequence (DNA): TGTGCCTGGAGTCCCGGGACAGGCTACTCTGGGGCCAACGTCCTGACTTTC. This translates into CAWSPGTGYSGANVLTF.